This entry lists 21 T cell receptor beta chains sequenced from one sample in a study of blood T cell repertoires in COVID-19. The data were produced by immunoSEQ multiplex PCR, yet TCRdb's version contains in-frame clones alone and is incomplete. The sample lists 95,000 to 100,000 clones; about 89% were seen once. Sequenced input: peripheral blood. The receptors were sampled from a woman younger than 45 with acute or convalescent COVID-19.

V is TRBV29-1 and J is TRBJ1-2, with D possibly being TRBD1 (5 bases). Germline CDR1 and CDR2: SQVTM and ANQGSEA. V lost 8 bases to trimming and J lost 8 bases, with 21 bases between them. This CDR3 comprises 13 residues. CDR3 DNA: TGCAGCTCCCCTGGAGGGACGAAAGGAGGCTACACCTTC. Its protein product is CSSPGGTKGGYTF. The whole variable domain, filled in from reference TRBV29-1 and TRBJ1-2, reads SAVISQKPSRDICQRGTSLTIQCQVDSQVTMMFWYRQQPGQSLTLIATANQGSEATYESGFVIDKFPISRPNLTFSTLTVSNMSPEDSSIYLCSSPGGTKGGYTFGSGTRLTVV.

The rearrangement joins TRBV28 to TRBJ2-7; the match to TRBD1 covers 8 bases. The CDR3 covers 17 residues. Trimming cost V 6 bases and J 2 bases; bases outside gene matches: 15. Looked up from germline, CDR1 is MDHEN and CDR2 is SYDVKM. For the CDR3, the DNA is TGTGCCAGCAGCCTGAGGGCAGGGGGCATGATCCCCTACGAGCAGTACTTC. Its protein is CASSLRAGGMIPYEQYF.

CDR3 DNA sequence: TGTGCCAGCAGCTTAAAGGACAGGAGCTCTGGAAACACCATATATTTT. Protein sequence: CASSLKDRSSGNTIYF. The chain couples TRBV7-8 to TRBJ1-3; 7 nucleotides match TRBD1. The CDR3 runs to 16 residues. V lost 2 bases to trimming and J lost 0 bases; unmatched junction nucleotides: 4. Germline V lookup: CDR1 SGHVS, CDR2 FQNEAQ.

This sequence joins TRBV9 and TRBJ2-5, with D perhaps TRBD1 (6 bases). V lost 4 bases and J 3 bases, leaving 13 bases between the germline ends. CDR3 size: 14 residues. The germline V gene has CDR1 SGDLS and CDR2 YYNGEE. The CDR3 DNA reads TGTGCCAGCAGCTCTTCCCGGACAGAAGAGACCCAGTACTTC. It translates to CASSSSRTEETQYF.

The V gene is TRBV4-1, the J gene TRBJ1-2; 10 nucleotides agree with TRBD1. The V and J ends lost 4 bases and 6 bases, in that order; junction bases with no gene match: 8. CDR1 and CDR2 from the germline V gene are MGHRA and YSYEKL. This CDR3 is built from 15 residues. CDR3 coding DNA: TGCGCCAGCAGCCCGCCAGACAGGGGGCGCGATGGCTACACCTTC. Translation: CASSPPDRGRDGYTF.

This chain connects TRBV28 to TRBJ1-1; D may be TRBD1 (5 bases). V dropped 7 bases and J dropped 5 bases, with 14 bases sitting between them. The CDR3 is 13 amino acids. Per germline, CDR1 MDHEN and CDR2 SYDVKM. The CDR3 protein is CASTEWGVTEAFF. The CDR3 DNA is TGTGCCAGCACCGAGTGGGGGGTAACTGAAGCTTTCTTT.

This chain uses TRBV2 with TRBJ2-7; 7 bases agree with TRBD1. This CDR3 has 15 residues. J lost 5 bases, V lost 6 bases, and 13 bases had no gene match. Germline lookup yields CDR1 SNHLY and CDR2 FYNNEI. The CDR3 spells CASSLGQPQGDEQYF. For the CDR3, the DNA is TGTGCCAGCAGCTTGGGACAGCCCCAGGGAGACGAGCAGTACTTC.

The V and J genes are TRBV4-1 and TRBJ1-3; TRBD1 might be the D (6 bases). Germline V gene sequence: CDR1 MGHRA, CDR2 YSYEKL. The CDR3 consists of 17 residues. Trimming left V 5 bases short and J 0 bases short, with 17 bases between. The CDR3 reads CASSVVGDIYSGNTIYF. DNA for the CDR3: TGCGCCAGCAGCGTTGTCGGGGACATCTACTCTGGAAACACCATATATTTT.

DNA for the CDR3: TGCGCCAGCAGCCCCGGACAGGGGGCAACGGATACGCAGTATTTT. This translates into CASSPGQGATDTQYF. This chain uses TRBV5-1 with TRBJ2-3; TRBD1 matches at 11 bases. The CDR3 is 15 residues long. The germline V gene encodes CDR1 SGHRS and CDR2 YFSETQ. Trimming cost V 4 bases and J 6 bases; bases outside gene matches: 7.

CDR3 region: CSVERGGQETQYF. CDR3 DNA: TGCAGCGTTGAACGGGGGGGCCAAGAGACCCAGTACTTC. The J gene is TRBJ2-5, the V gene TRBV29-1, with 8 nucleotides matching TRBD2. The V gene end was trimmed by 2 bases and the J gene end by 1 base; junction bases not matched to a gene: 0. Germline V gene sequence: CDR1 SQVTM, CDR2 ANQGSEA. The CDR3 consists of 13 residues.

This chain connects TRBV4-1 to TRBJ2-3, with 9 bases fitting TRBD2. The germline V gene encodes CDR1 MGHRA and CDR2 YSYEKL. This CDR3 has 15 amino acids. The V gene end was trimmed by 0 bases and the J gene end by 4 bases; junction bases not matched to a gene: 2. The CDR3 DNA reads as TGCGCCAGCAGCCAAGAGCGGGGGGGCCCAGATACGCAGTATTTT. Its translation: CASSQERGGPDTQYF.

The rearrangement uses TRBV5-1 and TRBJ1-6, with D perhaps TRBD1 (6 bases). Trimming stripped 0 bases from V and 9 bases from J, with 13 bases between. Germline CDR1 reads SGHRS; CDR2 reads YFSETQ. The CDR3 sequence is 15 residues long. This CDR3 is CASSLEGQGTSPLHF. CDR3 sequence (DNA): TGCGCCAGCAGCTTGGAGGGGCAGGGGACTTCACCCCTCCACTTT.

The rearrangement uses TRBV4-1 and TRBJ1-4; D gene ambiguous. The germline CDR1 and CDR2 sequences are MGHRA and YSYEKL. CDR3 length: 15 residues. The germline V and J ends were trimmed by 1 base and 1 base, with 7 bases remaining between them. CDR3 nucleotide sequence: TGCGCCAGCAGCCAAGTGGTCAGAACTAATGAAAAACTGTTTTTT. This translates into CASSQVVRTNEKLFF.

The CDR3 reads CASSLKAGGEDTQYF. In DNA form, the CDR3 reads TGTGCCAGCAGCTTGAAAGCGGGGGGGGAAGATACGCAGTATTTT. The J gene is TRBJ2-3, the V gene TRBV7-7, with 10 positions matching TRBD2. Germline CDR1 and CDR2: SSHAT and FNYEAQ (reference sequence). V shed 3 bases and J 5 bases; nucleotides not matched to a gene: 5. CDR3 length equals 15 residues.

The rearrangement uses TRBV4-2 and TRBJ1-5; the D is unclear. CDR1 is LGHNA and CDR2 is YNFKEQ in the germline V gene. The CDR3 is made up of 16 amino acids. The germline V and J ends were trimmed by 0 bases and 5 bases, with 14 bases remaining between them. The CDR3 sequence: CASSQEAGSRYQPQHF. As DNA, the CDR3 is TGTGCCAGCAGCCAAGAGGCTGGGAGCCGGTATCAGCCCCAGCATTTT.

The chain employs TRBV7-2 and TRBJ2-7; D gene ambiguous. Trimming pared 1 base from V and 3 bases from J, leaving 13 bases between. Germline V gene data show CDR1 as SGHTA and CDR2 as FQGNSA. The CDR3 spans 15 residues. Here the CDR3 DNA reads TGTGCCAGCAGCTTAGAAGCAGCGAGAAACTACGAGCAGTACTTC. Protein sequence: CASSLEAARNYEQYF. The entire variable domain, with the rest obtained from reference TRBV7-2 and TRBJ2-7, is as follows: GAGVSQSPSNKVTEKGKDVELRCDPISGHTALYWYRQSLGQGLEFLIYFQGNSAPDKSGLPSDRFSAERTGGSVSTLTIQRTQQEDSAVYLCASSLEAARNYEQYFGPGTRLTVT.

V is TRBV28 and J is TRBJ1-2, with 7 bases fitting TRBD1. The CDR3 sequence is 13 residues long. CDR1 is MDHEN and CDR2 is SYDVKM in the germline V gene. The V segment lost 6 bases and the J segment 4 bases; nucleotides outside the gene matches: 5. CDR3 DNA sequence: TGTGCCAGCAGCTCCGGACAGGCCTATGGCTACACCTTC. This encodes CASSSGQAYGYTF.

The V call is TRBV19, the J call TRBJ2-7; D unresolved. Germline V gives CDR1 LNHDA, CDR2 SQIVND (reference sequence). The CDR3 loop spans 13 amino acids. The V end was cut by 2 bases, the J end by 3 bases, with 8 bases between. As DNA, the CDR3 is TGTGCCAGTAGTATAAGAGTAGACTACGAGCAGTACTTC. It yields the protein CASSIRVDYEQYF.

This chain uses TRBV28 with TRBJ2-7; 7 nucleotides line up with TRBD1. Trimming removed 10 bases from V and 3 bases from J; junction bases left unmatched: 12. Per the germline V gene, CDR1 is MDHEN and CDR2 is SYDVKM. The CDR3 spans 14 residues. The CDR3 loop is CATTRAGGSYEQYF. The CDR3, as DNA: TGTGCCACCACCCGGGCAGGGGGTAGCTACGAGCAGTACTTC.

This clone has only one observation. The chain is built from TRBV9 and TRBJ2-2; possible D gene TRBD1, 6 bases. Trimming took off 0 bases at V and 4 bases at J, with 10 bases between the two ends. Germline CDR1 reads SGDLS; CDR2 reads YYNGEE. The CDR3 consists of 15 residues. CDR3 residues: CASSVGGRGTGELFF. The CDR3, as DNA: TGTGCCAGCAGCGTAGGTGGCAGGGGCACCGGGGAGCTGTTTTTT.

The chain uses TRBV18 and TRBJ1-2, with D perhaps matching TRBD1 (5 bases). V shed 3 bases and J shed 4 bases, with 9 bases lying between them. The CDR3 has 13 amino acids. Germline-derived CDR1 and CDR2 are KGHSH and LQKENI. The DNA for the CDR3 is TGTGCCAGCTCACCCGTCGGGGGCTATGGCTACACCTTC. Translating it yields CASSPVGGYGYTF.